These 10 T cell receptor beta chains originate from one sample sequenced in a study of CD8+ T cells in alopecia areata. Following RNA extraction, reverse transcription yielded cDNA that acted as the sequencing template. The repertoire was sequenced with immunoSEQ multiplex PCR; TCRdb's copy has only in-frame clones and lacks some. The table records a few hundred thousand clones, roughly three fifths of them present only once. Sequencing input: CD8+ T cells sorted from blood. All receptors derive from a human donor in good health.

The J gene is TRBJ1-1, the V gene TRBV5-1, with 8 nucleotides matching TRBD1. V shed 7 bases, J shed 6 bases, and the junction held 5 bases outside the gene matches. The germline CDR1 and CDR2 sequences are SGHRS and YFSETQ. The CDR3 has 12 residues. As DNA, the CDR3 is TGCGCCAGCGCCCAGGGGGCGTCTGAAGCTTTCTTT. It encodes CASAQGASEAFF.

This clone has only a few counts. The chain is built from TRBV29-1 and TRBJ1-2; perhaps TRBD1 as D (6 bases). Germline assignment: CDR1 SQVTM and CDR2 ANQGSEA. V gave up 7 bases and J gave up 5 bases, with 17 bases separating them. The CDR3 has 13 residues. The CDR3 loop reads CSGLRTGAYGYTF. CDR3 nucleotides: TGCAGCGGCCTTAGGACGGGGGCTTATGGCTACACCTTC.

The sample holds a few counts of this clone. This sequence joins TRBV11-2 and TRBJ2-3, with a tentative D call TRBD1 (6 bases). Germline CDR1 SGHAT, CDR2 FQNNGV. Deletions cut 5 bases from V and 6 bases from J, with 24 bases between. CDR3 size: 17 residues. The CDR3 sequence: CASSAVRGHYESDTQYF. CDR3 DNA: TGTGCCAGCAGCGCCGTGAGGGGACATTACGAGTCGGATACGCAGTATTTT.

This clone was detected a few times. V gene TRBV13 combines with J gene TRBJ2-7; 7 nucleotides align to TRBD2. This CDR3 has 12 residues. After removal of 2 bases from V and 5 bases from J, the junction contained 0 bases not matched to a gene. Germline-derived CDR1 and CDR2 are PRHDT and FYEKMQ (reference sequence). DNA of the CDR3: TGTGCCAGCAGCTTACGGGGGGACGAGCAGTACTTC. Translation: CASSLRGDEQYF.

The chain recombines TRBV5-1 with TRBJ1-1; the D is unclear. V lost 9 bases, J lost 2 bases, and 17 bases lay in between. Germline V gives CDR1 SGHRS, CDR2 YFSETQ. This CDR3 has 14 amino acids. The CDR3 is CATGRETGNTEAFF. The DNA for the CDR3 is TGCGCCACCGGGAGAGAGACGGGAAACACTGAAGCTTTCTTT. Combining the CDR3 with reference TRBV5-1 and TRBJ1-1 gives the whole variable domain KAGVTQTPRYLIKTRGQQVTLSCSPISGHRSVSWYQQTPGQGLQFLFEYFSETQRNKGNFPGRFSGRQFSNSRSEMNVSTLELGDSALYLCATGRETGNTEAFFGQGTRLTVV.

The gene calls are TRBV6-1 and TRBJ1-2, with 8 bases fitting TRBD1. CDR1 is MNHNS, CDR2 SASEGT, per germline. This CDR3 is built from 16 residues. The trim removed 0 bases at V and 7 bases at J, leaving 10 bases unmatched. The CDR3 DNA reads TGTGCCAGCAGTGAAGCCAAGCCGGGACAGGCCGTTGGCTACACCTTC. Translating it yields CASSEAKPGQAVGYTF.

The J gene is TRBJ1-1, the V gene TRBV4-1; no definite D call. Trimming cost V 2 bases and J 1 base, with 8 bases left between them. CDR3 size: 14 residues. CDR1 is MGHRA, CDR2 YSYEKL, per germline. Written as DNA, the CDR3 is TGCGCCAGCAGCCAACCTCCAGAGAACACTGAAGCTTTCTTT. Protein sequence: CASSQPPENTEAFF.

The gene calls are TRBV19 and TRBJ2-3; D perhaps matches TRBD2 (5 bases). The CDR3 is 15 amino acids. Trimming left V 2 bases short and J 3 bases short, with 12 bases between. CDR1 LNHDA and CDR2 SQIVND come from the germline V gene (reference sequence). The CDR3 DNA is TGTGCCAGTAGTATATTAGGGAGCACGACAGATACGCAGTATTTT. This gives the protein CASSILGSTTDTQYF.

The DNA of the CDR3 is TGTGCCAGCAGCGTAGCCGGACTAGCGGGGGGCAATGAGCAGTTCTTC. Translation gives CASSVAGLAGGNEQFF. The V gene is TRBV9, the J gene TRBJ2-1; 14 positions match TRBD2. Germline V gene lookup returns CDR1 SGDLS and CDR2 YYNGEE. J was trimmed by 6 bases and V by 0 bases; bases with no gene match: 2. There are 16 residues in the CDR3.

The CDR3: CASSLGTGTEAFF. The CDR3 DNA sequence: TGTGCCAGCAGTCTAGGGACAGGGACTGAAGCTTTCTTT. The chain is built from TRBV6-4 and TRBJ1-1, with TRBD1 matching over 9 bases. The CDR3 runs 13 residues. The germline gives CDR1 MRHNA, CDR2 SNTAGT. V dropped 5 bases and J dropped 5; count of bases not matched to a gene: 3.